A selection of T cell receptor beta chains follows, all from one sample in a study of shared clonotypes between healthy human individuals. Some clones are missing from TCRdb's copy, which holds only in-frame ones; the method was immunoSEQ multiplex PCR. Of under 200,000 clones listed, about 93% are singletons. The specimen was naive CD4+ T cells sorted from blood. The receptor set was obtained from a woman in her twenties or thirties in good health. CDR3s include the opening cysteine and the closing phenylalanine or tryptophan. A D gene is named only where the DNA matches it firmly. The size entry is marked missing in some rows and otherwise reads once, few, many or a size class.

clone size	V gene	D gene	J gene	CDR3 protein	CDR3 DNA
NA	TRBV7-8	NA	TRBJ2-3	CASSRTEIGTDTQYF	TGTGCCAGCAGTCGGACTGAGATAGGCACAGATACGCAGTATTTT
NA	TRBV10-2	NA	TRBJ1-1	CASSERFQDHLNTEAFF	TGCGCCAGCAGTGAGAGGTTTCAGGACCACCTGAACACTGAAGCTTTCTTT
NA	TRBV30	NA	TRBJ1-5	CAWSVRGNQPQHF	TGTGCCTGGAGTGTAAGGGGCAATCAGCCCCAGCATTTT
NA	TRBV4-1	TRBD1	TRBJ1-6	CASSQGGQGARNSPLHF	TGCGCCAGCAGCCAAGGTGGACAGGGGGCGCGCAATTCACCCCTCCACTTT
NA	TRBV18	NA	TRBJ2-7	CASSLYNYEQYF	TGTGCCAGCTCACTATACAACTACGAGCAGTACTTC
NA	TRBV6-6	NA	TRBJ2-7	CASSYGQYSYEQYF	TGTGCCAGCAGTTATGGACAGTACTCCTACGAGCAGTACTTC
NA	TRBV5-1	TRBD1	TRBJ2-7	CASSLDPGTAIYEQYF	TGCGCCAGCAGCTTGGACCCAGGGACAGCAATCTACGAGCAGTACTTC
NA	TRBV27	NA	TRBJ1-4	CASSRRGGNEKLFF	TGTGCCAGCAGTCGCCGGGGGGGTAATGAAAAACTGTTTTTT
NA	TRBV18	TRBD1	TRBJ2-7	CASSLRTGDPYEQYF	TGTGCCAGCTCACTAAGGACAGGGGACCCCTACGAGCAGTACTTC
NA	TRBV2	NA	TRBJ2-7	CASNQGPTPNF	TGTGCCAGCAACCAGGGACCGACCCCGAACTTC
NA	TRBV7-8	TRBD2	TRBJ2-1	CASSYAGTTYNEQFF	TGTGCCAGCAGCTACGCCGGGACTACCTACAATGAGCAGTTCTTC
NA	TRBV6-5	NA	TRBJ1-2	CASSPDRGPNYGYTF	TGTGCCAGCAGTCCAGATCGGGGGCCTAACTATGGCTACACCTTC
NA	TRBV4-2	TRBD2	TRBJ2-7	CASSQSTSGPLSVYEQYF	TGTGCCAGCAGCCAATCAACTAGCGGCCCCCTCTCCGTTTACGAGCAGTACTTC
NA	TRBV6-5	TRBD1	TRBJ1-1	CASRVGQGHTEAFF	TGTGCCAGCAGGGTGGGACAGGGACACACTGAAGCTTTCTTT
NA	TRBV5-3	NA	TRBJ1-2	CARSFARGSGYTF	TGTGCCAGAAGCTTCGCCAGGGGCAGTGGCTACACCTTC
NA	TRBV2	NA	TRBJ1-1	CASPGQLNTEAFF	TGTGCCAGTCCGGGACAACTGAACACTGAAGCTTTCTTT
NA	TRBV11-2	NA	TRBJ1-2	CARAGHGYTF	TGTGCCAGGGCCGGGCATGGCTACACCTTC
NA	TRBV18	NA	TRBJ2-5	CASSPQRGETQYF	TGTGCCAGCTCACCTCAACGGGGGGAGACCCAGTACTTC
NA	TRBV7-9	NA	TRBJ1-1	CASSSTQVNTEAFF	TGTGCCAGCAGCTCCACACAAGTGAACACTGAAGCTTTCTTT
NA	TRBV28	NA	TRBJ1-5	CASRLRAVGDPQHF	TGTGCCAGCAGACTCCGCGCGGTAGGAGATCCCCAGCATTTT
NA	TRBV19	TRBD1	TRBJ1-2	CASSVTGGNGYTF	TGTGCCAGTAGTGTAACAGGGGGCAATGGCTACACCTTC
NA	TRBV19	NA	TRBJ1-4	CASSRAPLRGLFF	TGTGCCAGTAGCCGAGCCCCTTTAAGGGGACTGTTTTTT
NA	TRBV4-2	TRBD1	TRBJ1-5	CASSQENEDRYSNQPQHF	TGTGCCAGCAGCCAGGAAAATGAGGACAGGTATAGCAATCAGCCCCAGCATTTT
NA	TRBV28	TRBD2	TRBJ2-3	CASTLAGASTDTQYF	TGTGCCAGCACCCTAGCGGGTGCTAGCACAGATACGCAGTATTTT
NA	TRBV7-8	TRBD2	TRBJ2-1	CASSLEGLAGSHEQFF	TGTGCCAGCAGCTTAGAGGGTCTAGCGGGATCCCATGAGCAGTTCTTC
NA	TRBV5-6	NA	TRBJ1-2	CASTIRRSGGYTF	TGTGCCAGCACCATACGCAGGTCGGGAGGCTACACCTTC
NA	TRBV6-6	NA	TRBJ1-5	CASNLSGQPQHF	TGTGCCAGCAACCTGAGTGGTCAGCCCCAGCATTTT
NA	TRBV5-6	TRBD1	TRBJ2-6	CASSRRQGTYSGANVLTF	TGTGCCAGCAGCCGTCGACAGGGAACTTACTCTGGGGCCAACGTCCTGACTTTC
NA	TRBV7-8	TRBD2	TRBJ2-7	CASSYVPSGITYEQYF	TGTGCCAGCAGCTACGTACCTAGCGGGATAACCTACGAGCAGTACTTC
NA	TRBV7-9	TRBD1	TRBJ2-4	CASSLKGGGKNIQYF	TGTGCCAGCAGCTTAAAAGGGGGCGGCAAAAACATTCAGTACTTC
NA	TRBV5-1	NA	TRBJ2-3	CASSLGASTDTQYF	TGCGCCAGCAGCTTGGGAGCCAGCACAGATACGCAGTATTTT
NA	TRBV19	NA	TRBJ1-3	CASSRQVDGNTIYF	TGTGCCAGTAGTCGACAGGTGGACGGAAACACCATATATTTT
NA	TRBV19	NA	TRBJ2-7	CASSTVSASYEQYF	TGTGCCAGTAGTACCGTCAGCGCCTCCTACGAGCAGTACTTC
NA	TRBV19	TRBD1	TRBJ2-7	CASRGEGQGMDEQYF	TGTGCCAGTAGGGGTGAGGGACAGGGGATGGACGAGCAGTACTTC
few	TRBV5-1	NA	TRBJ1-2	CASSLYGGGYTF	TGCGCCAGCAGCTTATATGGGGGTGGCTACACCTTC
NA	TRBV10-2	NA	TRBJ2-7	CASRGGTGLTSYEQYF	TGCGCCAGCAGGGGGGGAACAGGGCTTACTTCCTACGAGCAGTACTTC
NA	TRBV6-1	TRBD1	TRBJ1-5	CASRRDRNSNQPQHF	TGTGCCAGCAGGAGGGACAGGAATAGCAATCAGCCCCAGCATTTT
NA	TRBV15	NA	TRBJ2-7	CATSRGFREGTYEQYF	TGTGCCACCAGCAGAGGATTCAGGGAAGGTACCTACGAGCAGTACTTC
once	TRBV7-8	TRBD1	TRBJ1-1	CASSFGQGRTEAFF	TGTGCCAGCAGCTTCGGACAGGGGAGGACTGAAGCTTTCTTT
NA	TRBV18	NA	TRBJ2-7	CASSRNPDSSYEQYF	TGTGCCAGCTCACGCAATCCGGACAGCTCCTACGAGCAGTACTTC
NA	TRBV19	TRBD1	TRBJ1-2	CASDRTGDLIGYTF	TGTGCCAGCGATAGGACAGGGGACTTGATTGGCTACACCTTC
once	TRBV5-1	NA	TRBJ2-1	CASSGGDLTDEQFF	TGCGCCAGCAGCGGCGGGGATTTGACTGATGAGCAGTTCTTC
NA	TRBV2	NA	TRBJ1-5	CASLRDVNQPQHF	TGTGCCAGCCTCAGGGATGTCAATCAGCCCCAGCATTTT
NA	TRBV5-4	NA	TRBJ2-7	CASSLAVQPYEQYF	TGTGCCAGCAGCTTGGCGGTTCAGCCCTACGAGCAGTACTTC
NA	TRBV6-5	NA	TRBJ1-2	CASSYSRSYGYTF	TGTGCCAGCAGTTACTCGCGGAGCTATGGCTACACCTTC